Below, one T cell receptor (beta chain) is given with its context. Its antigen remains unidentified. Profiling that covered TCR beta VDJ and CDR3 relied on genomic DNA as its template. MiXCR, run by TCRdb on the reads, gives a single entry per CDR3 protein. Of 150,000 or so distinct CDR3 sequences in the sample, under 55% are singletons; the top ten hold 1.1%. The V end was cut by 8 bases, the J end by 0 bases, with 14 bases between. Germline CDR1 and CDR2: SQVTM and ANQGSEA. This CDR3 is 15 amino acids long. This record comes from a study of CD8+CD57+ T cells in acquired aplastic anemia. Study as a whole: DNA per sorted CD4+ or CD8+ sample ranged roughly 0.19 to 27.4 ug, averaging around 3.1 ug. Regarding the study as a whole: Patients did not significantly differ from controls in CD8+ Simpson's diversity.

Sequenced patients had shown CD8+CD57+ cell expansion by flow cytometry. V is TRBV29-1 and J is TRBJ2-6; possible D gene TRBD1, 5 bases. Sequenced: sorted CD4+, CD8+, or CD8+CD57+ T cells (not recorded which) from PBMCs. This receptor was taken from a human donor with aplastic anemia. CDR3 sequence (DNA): TGCAGCAGTCCCACAGGCTTCTCTGGGGCCAACGTCCTGACTTTC. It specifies CSSPTGFSGANVLTF.